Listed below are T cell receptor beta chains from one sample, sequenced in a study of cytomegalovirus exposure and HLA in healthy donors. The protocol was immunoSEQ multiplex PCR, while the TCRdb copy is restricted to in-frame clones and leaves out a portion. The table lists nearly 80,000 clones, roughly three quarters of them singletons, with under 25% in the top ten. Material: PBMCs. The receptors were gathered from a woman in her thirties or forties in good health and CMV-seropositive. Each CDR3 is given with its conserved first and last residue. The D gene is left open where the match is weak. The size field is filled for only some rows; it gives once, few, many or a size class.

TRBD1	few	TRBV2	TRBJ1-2	TGTGCCAGCAGTCACAAACAGGGGATGGGGGGCTACACCTTC	CASSHKQGMGGYTF
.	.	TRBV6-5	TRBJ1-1	TGTGCCAGCACTCCACGACCCGCCCGGGGCACTGAAGCTTTCTTT	CASTPRPARGTEAFF
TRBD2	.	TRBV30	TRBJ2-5	TGTGCCTGGGAGAACACTAGGTCTAGCGGGGGTGGGACCCAGTACTTC	CAWENTRSSGGGTQYF
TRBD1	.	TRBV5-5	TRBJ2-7	TGTGCCAGCAGTTATCAGGGGGTCTACGAGCAGTACTTC	CASSYQGVYEQYF
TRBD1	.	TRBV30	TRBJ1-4	TGTGCCTGGAGTTTGGGGACAGATATACTTGCAACTAATGAAAAACTGTTTTTT	CAWSLGTDILATNEKLFF
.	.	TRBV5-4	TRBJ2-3	TGTGCCAGCAGCTTGGCCGGGGGTAGCACAGATACGCAGTATTTT	CASSLAGGSTDTQYF
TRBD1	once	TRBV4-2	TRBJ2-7	TGTGCCAGCAGCCAACGGGACAGCTACGAGCAGTACTTC	CASSQRDSYEQYF
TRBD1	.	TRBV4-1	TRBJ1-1	TGCGCCAGCAGCCAAGTCCAACAGGGGGCGGATCCGGACACTGAAGCTTTCTTT	CASSQVQQGADPDTEAFF
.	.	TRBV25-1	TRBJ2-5	TGTGCCAGCAGTGTAGGCGGGGGCCAGGGGACCCAGTACTTC	CASSVGGGQGTQYF
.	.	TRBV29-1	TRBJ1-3	TGCAGCGTTGTTCACAGTCAAGGAAACACCATATATTTT	CSVVHSQGNTIYF
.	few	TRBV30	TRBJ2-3	TGTGCCTCCATTTTGTATCCTGGGGCAGGCCCAGATACGCAGTATTTT	CASILYPGAGPDTQYF
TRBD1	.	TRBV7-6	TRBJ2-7	TGTGCCAGCAGCCCGAGGGGACAGGGTTCGCAAGAGCAGTACTTC	CASSPRGQGSQEQYF
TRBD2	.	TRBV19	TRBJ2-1	TGTGCCAGTAGGACACTAGCGGGAGCCCCCTATGAGCAGTTCTTC	CASRTLAGAPYEQFF
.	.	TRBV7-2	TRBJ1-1	TGTGCCAGCAGCTTAGAGGGGGTCACTGAAGCTTTCTTT	CASSLEGVTEAFF
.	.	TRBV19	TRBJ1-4	TGTGCCAGTAGTTTTCGGGGGGTTAATGAAAAACTGTTTTTT	CASSFRGVNEKLFF
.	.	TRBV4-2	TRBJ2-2	TGTGCCAGCAGCCAAGATCATGACTATTACGGGGAGCTGTTTTTT	CASSQDHDYYGELFF
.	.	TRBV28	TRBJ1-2	TGTGCCAGCAGTCATGGACTGACCAGGCACTATGGCTACACCTTC	CASSHGLTRHYGYTF
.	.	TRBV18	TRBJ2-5	TGTGCCAGCTCACCAGTTTCAGGGGCCCGAGAGACCCAGTACTTC	CASSPVSGARETQYF
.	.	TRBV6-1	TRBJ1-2	TGTGCCAGCAGTTCTAAGACAGCAGGACACTATGGCTACACCTTC	CASSSKTAGHYGYTF
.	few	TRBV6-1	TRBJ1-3	TGTGCCAGCAGTGAATTGGAGGGGTTCTTGTCTGGAAACACCATATATTTT	CASSELEGFLSGNTIYF
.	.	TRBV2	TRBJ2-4	TGTGCCAGCAGGGGAGAGGGCATGGGCCAACAAAACATTCAGTACTTC	CASRGEGMGQQNIQYF
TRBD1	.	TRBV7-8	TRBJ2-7	TGTGCCAGCAGCCCTGACAGGGTTACCTACGAGCAGTACTTC	CASSPDRVTYEQYF
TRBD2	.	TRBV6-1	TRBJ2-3	TGTGCCAGCAGTGGTTGGACTAGCGGAGGCACAGATACGCAGTATTTT	CASSGWTSGGTDTQYF
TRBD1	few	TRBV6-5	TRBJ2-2	TGTGCCAGCAGTTCACGACAGGGGTCGTATGGGGAGCTGTTTTTT	CASSSRQGSYGELFF
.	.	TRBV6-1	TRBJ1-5	TGTGCCAGCAGTGAAGCGGGGGGTGGTCAGCCCCAGCATTTT	CASSEAGGGQPQHF
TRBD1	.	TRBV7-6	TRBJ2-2	TGTGCCAGCAGCAAAAGGACAGGGGCGAACTACGCGAACACCGGGGAGCTGTTTTTT	CASSKRTGANYANTGELFF
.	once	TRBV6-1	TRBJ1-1	TGTGCCAGCAGTGGTGCTTCGAGTCAGGGGCGGAACACTGAAGCTTTCTTT	CASSGASSQGRNTEAFF
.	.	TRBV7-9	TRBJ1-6	TGTGCCAGCAGCTTAGTCGGCAGGGTGGATTCACCCCTCCACTTT	CASSLVGRVDSPLHF
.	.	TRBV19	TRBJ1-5	TGTGCCAGTAGTATTTGGGTTGGGGGGGGACTCAATCAGCCCCAGCATTTT	CASSIWVGGGLNQPQHF
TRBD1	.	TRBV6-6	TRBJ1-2	TGTGCCAGCAGTACCCTGACAGGGACGGGCTATGGCTACACCTTC	CASSTLTGTGYGYTF